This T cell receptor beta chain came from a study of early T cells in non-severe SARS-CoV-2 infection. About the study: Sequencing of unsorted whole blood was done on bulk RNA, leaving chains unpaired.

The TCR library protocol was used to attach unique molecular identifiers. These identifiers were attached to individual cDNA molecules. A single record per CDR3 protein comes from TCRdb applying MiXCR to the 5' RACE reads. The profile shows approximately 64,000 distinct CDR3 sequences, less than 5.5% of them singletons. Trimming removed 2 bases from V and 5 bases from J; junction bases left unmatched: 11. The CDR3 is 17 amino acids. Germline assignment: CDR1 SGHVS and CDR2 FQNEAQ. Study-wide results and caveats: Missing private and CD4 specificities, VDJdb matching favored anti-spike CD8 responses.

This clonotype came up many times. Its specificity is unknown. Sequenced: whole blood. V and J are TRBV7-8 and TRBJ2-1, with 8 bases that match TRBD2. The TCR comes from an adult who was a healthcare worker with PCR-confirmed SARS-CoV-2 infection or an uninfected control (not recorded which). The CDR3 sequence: CASSLFPRTSYDNEQFF. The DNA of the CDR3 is TGTGCCAGCAGCTTATTTCCCCGGACTAGCTACGACAATGAGCAGTTCTTC.